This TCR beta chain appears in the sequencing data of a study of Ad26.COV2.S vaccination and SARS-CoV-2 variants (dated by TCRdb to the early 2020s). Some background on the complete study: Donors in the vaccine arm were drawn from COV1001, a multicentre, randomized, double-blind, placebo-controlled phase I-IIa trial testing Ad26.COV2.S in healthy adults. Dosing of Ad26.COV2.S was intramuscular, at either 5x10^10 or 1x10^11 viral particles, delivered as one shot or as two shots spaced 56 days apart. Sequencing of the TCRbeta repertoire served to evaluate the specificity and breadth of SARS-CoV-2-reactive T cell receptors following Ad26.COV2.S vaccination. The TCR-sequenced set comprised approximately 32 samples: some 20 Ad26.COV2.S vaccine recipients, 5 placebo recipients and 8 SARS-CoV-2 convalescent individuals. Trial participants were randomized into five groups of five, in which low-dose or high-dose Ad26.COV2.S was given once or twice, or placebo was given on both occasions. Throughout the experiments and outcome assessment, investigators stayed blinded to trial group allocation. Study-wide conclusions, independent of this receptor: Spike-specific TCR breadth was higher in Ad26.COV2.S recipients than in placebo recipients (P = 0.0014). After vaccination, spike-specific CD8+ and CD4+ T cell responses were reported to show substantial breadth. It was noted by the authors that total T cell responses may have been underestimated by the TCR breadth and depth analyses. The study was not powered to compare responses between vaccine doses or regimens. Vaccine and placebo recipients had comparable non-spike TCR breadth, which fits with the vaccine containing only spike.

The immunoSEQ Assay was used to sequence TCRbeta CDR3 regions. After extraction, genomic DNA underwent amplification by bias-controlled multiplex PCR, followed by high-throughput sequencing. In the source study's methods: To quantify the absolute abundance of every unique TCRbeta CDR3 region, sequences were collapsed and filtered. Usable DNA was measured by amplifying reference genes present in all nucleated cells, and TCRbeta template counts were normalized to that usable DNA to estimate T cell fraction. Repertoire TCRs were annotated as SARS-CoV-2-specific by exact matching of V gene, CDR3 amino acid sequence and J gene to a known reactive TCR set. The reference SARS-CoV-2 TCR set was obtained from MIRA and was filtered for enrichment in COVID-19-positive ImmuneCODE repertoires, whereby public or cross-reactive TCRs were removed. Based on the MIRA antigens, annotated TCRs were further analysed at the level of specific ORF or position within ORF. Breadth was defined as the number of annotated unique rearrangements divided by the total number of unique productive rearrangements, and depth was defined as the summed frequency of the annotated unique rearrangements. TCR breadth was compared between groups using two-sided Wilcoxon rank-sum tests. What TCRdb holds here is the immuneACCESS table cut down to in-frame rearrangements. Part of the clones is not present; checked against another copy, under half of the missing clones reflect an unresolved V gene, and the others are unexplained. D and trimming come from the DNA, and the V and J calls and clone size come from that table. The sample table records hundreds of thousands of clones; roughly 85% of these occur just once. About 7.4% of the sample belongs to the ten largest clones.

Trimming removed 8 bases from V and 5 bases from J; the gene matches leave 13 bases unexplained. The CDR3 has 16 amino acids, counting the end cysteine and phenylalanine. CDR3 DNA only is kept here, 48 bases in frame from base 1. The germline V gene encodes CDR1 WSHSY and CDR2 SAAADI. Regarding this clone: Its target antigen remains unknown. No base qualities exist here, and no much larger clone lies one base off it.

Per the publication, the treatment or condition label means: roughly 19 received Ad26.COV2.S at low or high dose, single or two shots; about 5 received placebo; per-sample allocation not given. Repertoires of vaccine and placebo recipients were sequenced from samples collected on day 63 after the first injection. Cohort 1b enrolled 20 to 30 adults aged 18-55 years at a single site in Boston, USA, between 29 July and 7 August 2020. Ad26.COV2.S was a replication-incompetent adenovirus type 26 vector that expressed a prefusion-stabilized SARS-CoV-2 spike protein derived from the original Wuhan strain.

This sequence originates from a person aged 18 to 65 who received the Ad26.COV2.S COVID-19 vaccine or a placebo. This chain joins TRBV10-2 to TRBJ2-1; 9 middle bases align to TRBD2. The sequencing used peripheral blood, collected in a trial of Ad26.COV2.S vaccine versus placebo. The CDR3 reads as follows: CASRTVRGRDHNEQFF. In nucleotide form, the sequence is TGCGCCAGCCGCACCGTTCGCGGGAGGGATCACAATGAGCAGTTCTTC.